These T cell receptor beta chains were read from a single sample in a study of PD-1 blockade in classical Hodgkin lymphoma. Using immunoSEQ multiplex PCR, the repertoire was profiled, and TCRdb retains in-frame clones only, with some absent. The repertoire holds 43,000 or so clones, with 85% to 90% as singletons. The sequences come from peripheral blood mononuclear cells (PBMCs), collected at baseline. The receptors come from a human donor with classical Hodgkin lymphoma. Both conserved end residues are part of each CDR3. Fields, in order: CDR3 DNA, CDR3 protein, D gene, J gene, clone size, V gene. The D gene is left open where the match is weak. Only some rows state a clone size, as once, few, many or a class for expanded clones.

TGTGCCAGTATCAGACAGGGGAATAGCAATCAGCCCCAGCATTTT CASIRQGNSNQPQHF TRBD1 TRBJ1-5 . TRBV19
TGTGCCAGCAGCTTGGGGACAGTCTCCTACGAGCAGTACTTC CASSLGTVSYEQYF . TRBJ2-7 . TRBV5-7
TGTGCCAGCAGCCAATTGCAATTCGGGTCTTCTGGAAACACCATATATTTT CASSQLQFGSSGNTIYF . TRBJ1-3 . TRBV14
TGTGCCAGCAGCGTAGGCCAGGGCAACGAGCAGTACTTC CASSVGQGNEQYF . TRBJ2-7 . TRBV9
TGCGCCAGCAGCCAAGATGGGACCAGGGTGAACACTGAAGCTTTCTTT CASSQDGTRVNTEAFF . TRBJ1-1 . TRBV4-3
TGTGCCAGCAGTGAATCTAGCGGGAACCATGACGAGCAGTACTTC CASSESSGNHDEQYF TRBD2 TRBJ2-7 . TRBV6-1
TGCAGCGTTGTAGGAATCCCTTTTAGCACAGATACGCAGTATTTT CSVVGIPFSTDTQYF . TRBJ2-3 . TRBV29-1
TGTGCCAGCAGTTACTTCCCTCCGAGGGAGGGAGAGACCCAGTACTTC CASSYFPPREGETQYF TRBD2 TRBJ2-5 . TRBV6-5
TGTGCCAGCAGCGCACAAGAGACCCAGTACTTC CASSAQETQYF . TRBJ2-5 . TRBV7-2
TGTGCCAGCAGTTTACGGACAGGGGTCCAAGAGACCCAGTACTTC CASSLRTGVQETQYF TRBD1 TRBJ2-5 . TRBV7-9
TGTGCCAGCTCGCCTACAGGGCAGAGAGATGGCTACACCTTC CASSPTGQRDGYTF . TRBJ1-2 . TRBV18
TGTGCCAGCAGCCTCCGCAAGCGGGGGGAGAATGAGCAGTTCTTC CASSLRKRGENEQFF TRBD2 TRBJ2-1 . TRBV7-8
TGTGCCAGCAGTTTATCGGTAGGGGCGAACACTGAAGCTTTCTTT CASSLSVGANTEAFF . TRBJ1-1 . TRBV27
TGTGCCAGCTCACCAGCAGGGGGTAGCTATGGCTACACCTTC CASSPAGGSYGYTF TRBD1 TRBJ1-2 . TRBV18
TGTGCCAGCAGCTTATATCAGGGGTTTAACTATGGCTACACCTTC CASSLYQGFNYGYTF . TRBJ1-2 . TRBV13
TGTGCCAGCCTCCCCGGGGGCACAGATACGCAGTATTTT CASLPGGTDTQYF . TRBJ2-3 . TRBV11-2
TGTGCCAGCTCACCTTGGACAGGGGGCCGCACAGATACGCAGTATTTT CASSPWTGGRTDTQYF TRBD1 TRBJ2-3 once TRBV18
TGTGCCAGCACTTGGTCGCAGGGGTCCCCAGATACGCAGTATTTT CASTWSQGSPDTQYF . TRBJ2-3 . TRBV2
TGTGCCAGCTCAGCACTTCAGAGACTAGCGGGGGGCCCGGGTACGCAGTATTTT CASSALQRLAGGPGTQYF TRBD2 TRBJ2-3 . TRBV18
TGTGCCAGCAGTTTGGGAGGGGTCCAGCCCCAGCATTTT CASSLGGVQPQHF . TRBJ1-5 . TRBV28
TGTGCCAGCAGCTTGGTTGACACAACTTACGAGCAGTACTTC CASSLVDTTYEQYF . TRBJ2-7 once TRBV5-4
TGCGCCAGCAGTGAGGGCAGGGGGCGCGATGAAAAACTGTTTTTT CASSEGRGRDEKLFF TRBD1 TRBJ1-4 . TRBV10-1
TGTGCCAGCAGCCCCACAGGGAGGCAGACCCAGTACTTC CASSPTGRQTQYF . TRBJ2-5 . TRBV2
TGCAGCGTTGGGACAGGGACTTACAATGAGCAGTTCTTC CSVGTGTYNEQFF TRBD1 TRBJ2-1 . TRBV29-1
TGCGCCAGCAGCTTGGGTGAAGGAAGCACAGATACGCAGTATTTT CASSLGEGSTDTQYF . TRBJ2-3 . TRBV5-1
TGCGCCAGCAGCAGGGACACCGTAAGCTACGAGCAGTACTTC CASSRDTVSYEQYF . TRBJ2-7 . TRBV10-1
TGTGCCAGCACCCCCGGGGGCCACACAGATACGCAGTATTTT CASTPGGHTDTQYF . TRBJ2-3 . TRBV27
TGCAGCGTTGAAGGGATTAACTATGGCTACACCTTC CSVEGINYGYTF . TRBJ1-2 few TRBV29-1
TGTGCCAGCAGCGTAGGGGGAGGCAATCAGCCCCAGCATTTT CASSVGGGNQPQHF . TRBJ1-5 . TRBV9
TGTGCCAGCAGAGAGCCAGGAGCGGGCACCGGGGAGCTGTTTTTT CASREPGAGTGELFF . TRBJ2-2 once TRBV7-9
TGTGCCAGCAGTGAGCTCGGGACAGCTTCACCCCTCCACTTT CASSELGTASPLHF TRBD1 TRBJ1-6 . TRBV6-1
TGTGCCAGCATTCCCAAGCCCCCCGGGGAGCTGTTTTTT CASIPKPPGELFF . TRBJ2-2 . TRBV27
TGTGCCAGCAGCGGAAAGGGACTAGCGCCTAGAGGGTATGAGCAGTTCTTC CASSGKGLAPRGYEQFF TRBD2 TRBJ2-1 . TRBV5-4
TGTGCCAGCAGTTTTACGCTTACTAGCACAGATACGCAGTATTTT CASSFTLTSTDTQYF . TRBJ2-3 . TRBV27
TGTGCCAGCAGACGGGATTTAGCCGTTGAAGCTTTCTTT CASRRDLAVEAFF . TRBJ1-1 . TRBV27
TGTGCCAGCAGCTTGGAGGACCGACACGCCACGCAGTATTTT CASSLEDRHATQYF . TRBJ2-3 . TRBV5-4
TGTGCCAGCAGTCTAGGTTCACCCCTCCACTTT CASSLGSPLHF . TRBJ1-6 . TRBV28
TGTGCCAGTAGCGAGGGACAGCTCATCCTCTCTGGGGCCAACGTCCTGACTTTC CASSEGQLILSGANVLTF TRBD1 TRBJ2-6 once TRBV19
TGTGCCAGCAGCCAAGACGGGACAGATAGCACAGATACGCAGTATTTT CASSQDGTDSTDTQYF TRBD1 TRBJ2-3 . TRBV4-2
TGTGCTAGCAGCTTGACTAGCGGGGGAAGCACAGATACGCAGTATTTT CASSLTSGGSTDTQYF TRBD2 TRBJ2-3 . TRBV7-7
TGTGCCAGCAGCGCCCGGGACCCCCGAGGGGCAGATACGCAGTATTTT CASSARDPRGADTQYF . TRBJ2-3 . TRBV9
TGTGCCAGCAGTGGGGTAGGGACCTACGAGCAGTACTTC CASSGVGTYEQYF . TRBJ2-7 few TRBV2
TGTGCCAGCAGTTACCTAGCGGGAAGCACAGATACGCAGTATTTT CASSYLAGSTDTQYF TRBD2 TRBJ2-3 . TRBV27
TGTGCCAGCTCACCCCGACAGGGGAGAACCTACGAGCAGTACTTC CASSPRQGRTYEQYF TRBD1 TRBJ2-7 . TRBV18
TGTGCCATCAGTGAAGGAGGGTTTGGCTACACCTTC CAISEGGFGYTF . TRBJ1-2 . TRBV10-3
TGTGCCAGCACCGGACAGGAGCGTAACTATGGCTACACCTTC CASTGQERNYGYTF TRBD1 TRBJ1-2 . TRBV6-6
TGTGCCAGCAGCGCAACGACCATGAACACTGAAGCTTTCTTT CASSATTMNTEAFF . TRBJ1-1 . TRBV28
TGTGCCAGCAGTGACTCGGACATGGGAGAAAAACTGTTTTTT CASSDSDMGEKLFF . TRBJ1-4 . TRBV6-4
TGTGCCAGCAGTTCCCTCACCGGGGAGAAGCAGTTCTTC CASSSLTGEKQFF . TRBJ2-1 . TRBV27
TGTGCCACCAGCAGAGATCGGAGACTAGGGCTCACCGGGGAGCTGTTTTTT CATSRDRRLGLTGELFF . TRBJ2-2 . TRBV15
TGTGCCAGCAGTTCGTCGAGTGCTGGCTACACCTTC CASSSSSAGYTF . TRBJ1-2 . TRBV6-6
TGTGCCAGCTCCCCCTCCAACAGGGGGCGGACCGGGGAGCTGTTTTTT CASSPSNRGRTGELFF TRBD1 TRBJ2-2 . TRBV18
TGCGCCAGCAGCCACGACCTGACGTACTCTGGAAACACCATATATTTT CASSHDLTYSGNTIYF . TRBJ1-3 few TRBV4-3
TGTGCCAGCAGCCAACGGGTCGCGGCCACTGAAGCTTTCTTT CASSQRVAATEAFF . TRBJ1-1 . TRBV7-2